Sequencing of this T cell receptor (beta chain) was carried out in a study of cytomegalovirus exposure and HLA in healthy donors. With 60 Vbeta and 13 Jbeta primers, the PCR was carried out. Here immunoSEQ multiplex PCR was the method, and the copy in TCRdb shows in-frame clones only, minus some. The table records 100,000 to 150,000 clones, 81% of them present only once. Losses at the gene ends were 5 bases for V and 5 bases for J; bases not matched to a gene: 12. CDR3 size: 16 residues. Looked up from germline, CDR1 is MNHNY and CDR2 is SVGAGI (reference sequence). J is TRBJ2-5 and V is TRBV6-6; 9 nucleotides agree with TRBD1. This TCR came from a woman between 25 and 40 years old in good health and CMV-seronegative. The source material was PBMCs. The CDR3 is CASSLQGALGGETQYF. In DNA form, the CDR3 reads TGTGCCAGCAGTCTACAGGGGGCGCTTGGGGGGGAGACCCAGTACTTC.